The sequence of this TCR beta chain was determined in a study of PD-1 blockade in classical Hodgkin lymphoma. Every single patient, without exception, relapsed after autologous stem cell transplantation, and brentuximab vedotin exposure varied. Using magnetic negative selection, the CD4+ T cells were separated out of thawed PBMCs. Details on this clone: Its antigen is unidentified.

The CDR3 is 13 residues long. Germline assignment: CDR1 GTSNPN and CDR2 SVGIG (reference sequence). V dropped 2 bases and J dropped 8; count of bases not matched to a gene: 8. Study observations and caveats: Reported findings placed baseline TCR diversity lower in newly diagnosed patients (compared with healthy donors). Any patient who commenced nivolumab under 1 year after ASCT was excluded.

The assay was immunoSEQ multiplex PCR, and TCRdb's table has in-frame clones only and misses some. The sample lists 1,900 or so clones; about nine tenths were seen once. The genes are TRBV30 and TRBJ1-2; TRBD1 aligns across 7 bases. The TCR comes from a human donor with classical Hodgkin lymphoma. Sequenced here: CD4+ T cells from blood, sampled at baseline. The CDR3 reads CAWSPTGTLGYTF. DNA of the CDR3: TGTGCCTGGAGTCCGACAGGGACTTTGGGCTACACCTTC. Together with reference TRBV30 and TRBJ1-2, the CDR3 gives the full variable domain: SQTIHQWPATLVQPVGSPLSLECTVEGTSNPNLYWYRQAAGRGLQLLFYSVGIGQISSEVPQNLSASRPQDRQFILSSKKLLLSDSGFYLCAWSPTGTLGYTFGSGTRLTVV.